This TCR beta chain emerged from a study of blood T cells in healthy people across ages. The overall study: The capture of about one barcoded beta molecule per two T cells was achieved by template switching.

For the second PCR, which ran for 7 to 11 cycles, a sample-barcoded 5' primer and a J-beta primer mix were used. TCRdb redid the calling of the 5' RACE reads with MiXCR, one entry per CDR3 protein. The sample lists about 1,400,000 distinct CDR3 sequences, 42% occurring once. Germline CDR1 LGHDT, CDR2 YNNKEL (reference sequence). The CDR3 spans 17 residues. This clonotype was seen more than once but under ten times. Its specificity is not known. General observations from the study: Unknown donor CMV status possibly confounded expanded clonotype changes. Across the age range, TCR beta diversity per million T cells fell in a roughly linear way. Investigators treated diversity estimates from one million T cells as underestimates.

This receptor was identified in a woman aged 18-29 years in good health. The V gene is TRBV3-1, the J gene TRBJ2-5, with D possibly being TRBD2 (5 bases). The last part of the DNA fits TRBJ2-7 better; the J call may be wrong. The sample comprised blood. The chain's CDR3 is CASSQEFGSVGSNEQYF. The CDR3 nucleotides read TGTGCCAGCAGCCAAGAGTTTGGGTCGGTAGGGAGCAACGAGCAGTACTTC.